What follows are 27 T cell receptor beta chains derived from one specimen sequenced in a study of shared clonotypes between healthy human individuals. The assay was immunoSEQ multiplex PCR, and TCRdb's table has in-frame clones only and misses some. The sample lists around 750,000 clones; over 65% were seen once. Sequenced sample: memory CD4+ T cells sorted from blood. Subset defined: CD45RA-negative fraction. Receptor source: a young woman in good health.

The chain is built from TRBV27 and TRBJ2-7, with 16 bases fitting TRBD2. Per the germline V gene, CDR1 is MNHEY and CDR2 is SMNVEV (reference sequence). J gave up 1 base and V 10 bases, and 13 bases lay outside the gene matches. This CDR3 has 18 amino acids. The CDR3 protein is CATSPGLAGGKWSYEQYF. DNA of the CDR3: TGTGCCACCAGCCCGGGACTAGCGGGAGGGAAGTGGTCCTACGAGCAGTACTTC.

This clone was recorded many times. The gene calls are TRBV7-2 and TRBJ2-6; no reliable D call. The CDR3 length is 17 residues. V dropped 5 bases and J dropped 0 bases, with 14 bases sitting between them. Germline V CDR1 and CDR2: SGHTA, FQGNSA. The DNA of the CDR3 is TGTGCCAGCAGCCCACGTTCGGCTCTCTCTGGGGCCAACGTCCTGACTTTC. This encodes CASSPRSALSGANVLTF.

J is TRBJ1-2 and V is TRBV28; D is ambiguous. V was pared by 10 bases and J by 4 bases, with 19 bases between. The length of the CDR3 is 14 residues. The germline gives CDR1 MDHEN, CDR2 SYDVKM. CDR3 bases: TGTGCCACCCTACCCCCTCTGGGGATCTATGGCTACACCTTC. As protein: CATLPPLGIYGYTF.

In its sample, this clone was seen many times. The V call is TRBV11-2, the J call TRBJ2-5, with D possibly being TRBD1 or TRBD2 (6 bases each). CDR3 length: 16 amino acids. CDR1 SGHAT and CDR2 FQNNGV come from the germline V gene. Between the trimmed V and J ends, which lost 1 base and 5 bases, there was a span of 17 bases. In nucleotides, the CDR3 is TGTGCCAGCAGCTTAGGTGTCGGGGGCAGGCGGGAGACCCAGTACTTC. Amino acids: CASSLGVGGRRETQYF.

The genes are TRBV5-5 and TRBJ2-7, with a possible D match to TRBD1 (5 bases). Trimming pared 4 bases from V and 1 base from J, leaving 12 bases between. This CDR3 has 14 amino acids. Germline V gene sequence: CDR1 SGHKS, CDR2 YYEKEE (reference sequence). CDR3 amino acids: CASSLTDTSYEQYF. In DNA, the CDR3 is TGTGCCAGCAGCCTCACGGACACGTCCTACGAGCAGTACTTC.

Here the CDR3 reads CASNPPGQGQRNEQFF. The CDR3 DNA is TGTGCCAGCAATCCACCGGGACAGGGTCAACGAAATGAGCAGTTCTTC. J is TRBJ2-1 and V is TRBV28, with TRBD1 matching 9 bases. CDR1 is MDHEN, CDR2 SYDVKM, per germline. J was trimmed by 7 bases and V by 7 bases; bases with no gene match: 14. The CDR3 is 16 residues long.

The V and J genes are TRBV7-2 and TRBJ2-5, with D hard to call. This CDR3 spans 13 amino acids. Trimming cost V 5 bases and J 5 bases, with 12 bases left between them. In germline, CDR1 is SGHTA, CDR2 FQGNSA. The CDR3 nucleotides are TGTGCCAGCAGCGCATCGTCTCTTGAGACCCAGTACTTC. It codes for CASSASSLETQYF.

The rearrangement uses TRBV5-6 and TRBJ1-5, with TRBD1 as a possible D gene (6 bases). Germline CDR1 and CDR2: SGHDT and YYEEEE. The ends were cut back, 0 bases at V and 5 bases at J, with 12 bases in the middle. This CDR3 has 15 residues. The CDR3 is CASSLGGRLDQPQHF. CDR3 in DNA: TGTGCCAGCAGCTTGGGGGGGCGGTTGGATCAGCCCCAGCATTTT. Variable domain in full (rest from reference TRBV5-6 and TRBJ1-5): DAGVTQSPTHLIKTRGQQVTLRCSPKSGHDTVSWYQQALGQGPQFIFQYYEEEERQRGNFPDRFSGHQFPNYSSELNVNALLLGDSALYLCASSLGGRLDQPQHFGDGTRLSIL.

The chain combines TRBV29-1 with TRBJ1-2; 10 bases map to TRBD1. V was clipped by 7 bases and J by 8 bases; unmatched bases: 10. This CDR3 is 13 amino acids long. CDR1 is SQVTM and CDR2 is ANQGSEA in the germline V gene. The DNA of the CDR3 is TGCAGCGCCGGGACAGGGGATCGGAACGGCTACACCTTC. Encoded protein: CSAGTGDRNGYTF.

This clone was seen once. The chain has TRBV19 and TRBJ2-5, with 8 bases lining up with TRBD1. The CDR3 extends over 14 amino acids. The germline CDR1 and CDR2 sequences are LNHDA and SQIVND (reference sequence). The junction had 4 bases not matched to a gene; V was cut back by 5 bases and J by 2 bases. The DNA of the CDR3 is TGTGCCAGTAGTCGGACAGGGACACAAGAGACCCAGTACTTC. This encodes CASSRTGTQETQYF.

This chain links TRBV4-2 with TRBJ2-1; D is undetermined. Trimming pared 1 base from V and 0 bases from J, leaving 10 bases between. The CDR3 runs 16 residues. Germline V gene data show CDR1 as LGHNA and CDR2 as YNFKEQ. Here the CDR3 DNA reads TGTGCCAGCAGCCAAGTTGGCGGCAGCTCCTACAATGAGCAGTTCTTC. This sequence encodes CASSQVGGSSYNEQFF.

The gene calls are TRBV11-2 and TRBJ2-1; 7 bases are shared with TRBD1. With V trimmed by 6 bases and J by 3 bases, 5 bases remained unmatched. This CDR3 spans 14 amino acids. Germline CDR1 reads SGHAT; CDR2 reads FQNNGV. The CDR3 reads CASSPRQGYNEQFF. As DNA, the CDR3 is TGTGCCAGCAGTCCGAGACAGGGCTACAATGAGCAGTTCTTC.

Concerning this clone itself: This CDR3 is also generated by other DNA sequences in the sample. This rearrangement joins TRBV28 to TRBJ2-3; no clear D. The CDR3 is 11 residues long. CDR1 is MDHEN, CDR2 SYDVKM, per germline. The V end lost 8 bases, the J end lost 3 bases, and 6 bases lay between the germline ends. CDR3 sequence: CASLRTDTQYF. The CDR3, as DNA: TGTGCCAGCTTACGGACAGATACGCAGTATTTT.

As to this clone: Other DNA variants within this sample encode the same CDR3. This sequence joins TRBV28 and TRBJ2-7; D gene ambiguous. Trimming took 6 bases from V and 3 from J, leaving 6 bases between them. The CDR3 consists of 11 residues. The germline CDR1 and CDR2 sequences are MDHEN and SYDVKM. The chain's CDR3 is CASRAGYEQYF. CDR3 DNA sequence: TGTGCCAGCAGGGCCGGCTACGAGCAGTACTTC.

This clone was detected only a few times. The CDR3 protein is CATEYTNTGELFF. CDR3 nucleotides: TGTGCCACTGAATACACGAACACCGGGGAGCTGTTTTTT. The rearrangement links TRBV7-9 to TRBJ2-2, with no clear D. Germline CDR1 SEHNR, CDR2 FQNEAQ (reference sequence). This CDR3 is built from 13 residues. V was shortened by 10 bases and J by 0 bases, with 9 bases between the two germline ends.

The CDR3 DNA follows: TGCGCCAGCAGTCTCGATAATGAAGCTTTCTTT. This gives the protein CASSLDNEAFF. V usage is TRBV5-1 and J usage is TRBJ1-1; D unresolved. The CDR3 consists of 11 residues. V was shortened by 5 bases and J by 7 bases, with 9 bases between the two germline ends. Germline CDR1 SGHRS, CDR2 YFSETQ. Using reference TRBV5-1 and TRBJ1-1 for the parts outside the CDR3, the full variable domain is KAGVTQTPRYLIKTRGQQVTLSCSPISGHRSVSWYQQTPGQGLQFLFEYFSETQRNKGNFPGRFSGRQFSNSRSEMNVSTLELGDSALYLCASSLDNEAFFGQGTRLTVV.

This clone has just a few counts. The chain joins TRBV5-1 to TRBJ1-2; 7 nucleotides agree with TRBD1. Looked up from germline, CDR1 is SGHRS and CDR2 is YFSETQ. The ends lost 4 bases at V and 4 bases at J; junction bases unmatched: 4. CDR3 length: 13 residues. This CDR3 reads CASSQGGSYGYTF. The CDR3 nucleotides read TGCGCCAGCAGCCAGGGGGGGTCCTATGGCTACACCTTC.

The chain carries TRBV7-2 and TRBJ2-5; D is possibly TRBD2 (6 bases). CDR3 length equals 15 residues. CDR1 SGHTA and CDR2 FQGNSA come from the germline V gene. The V end was cut by 2 bases, the J end by 5 bases, with 15 bases between. CDR3 loop: CASSLWTGEAETQYF. CDR3 in DNA: TGTGCCAGCAGCTTATGGACGGGAGAGGCGGAGACCCAGTACTTC. Looking up the rest from reference TRBV7-2 and TRBJ2-5 gives the full variable domain: GAGVSQSPSNKVTEKGKDVELRCDPISGHTALYWYRQSLGQGLEFLIYFQGNSAPDKSGLPSDRFSAERTGGSVSTLTIQRTQQEDSAVYLCASSLWTGEAETQYFGPGTRLLVL.

Sample share makes this clone medium-sized. The CDR3 region has the DNA TGTGCCAGCAGTTTATTCGCCGGACCCTACGAGCAGTACTTC. This encodes CASSLFAGPYEQYF. V gene TRBV27 combines with J gene TRBJ2-7, with unresolved D. This CDR3 is 14 amino acids long. Looked up from germline, CDR1 is MNHEY and CDR2 is SMNVEV (reference sequence). V gave up 1 base and J gave up 2 bases, with 9 bases separating them.

The rearrangement joins TRBV7-8 to TRBJ2-3, with D hard to call. V was shortened by 3 bases and J by 5 bases, with 6 bases between the two germline ends. The CDR3 runs 12 residues. Germline V gene lookup returns CDR1 SGHVS and CDR2 FQNEAQ. The CDR3 DNA follows: TGTGCCAGCAGCTTCAACAGAGATACGCAGTATTTT. Amino acids: CASSFNRDTQYF.

This chain joins TRBV21-1 and TRBJ2-7; the table gives TRBD1 as D, unverified against the DNA. TRBV21-1 is an annotated pseudogene. The CDR3 runs 16 residues. CDR3 in amino acids: CASRNPPGQDYYEQYF. DNA of the CDR3: TGTGCCAGCAGAAATCCTCCGGGACAGGATTACTACGAGCAGTACTTC.

To note about this clone: The same CDR3 arises from other DNA sequences in this sample as well. The chain joins TRBV18 to TRBJ1-5; 8 nucleotides match TRBD1. The CDR3 covers 14 residues. Trimming took 5 bases from V and 3 from J; bases not matched to a gene: 3. Germline V gene data show CDR1 as KGHSH and CDR2 as LQKENI. CDR3 residues: CASSSTGANQPQHF. CDR3 DNA: TGTGCCAGCTCATCGACAGGGGCCAATCAGCCCCAGCATTTT.

This clone was seen more than once but under ten times. V gene TRBV7-9 combines with J gene TRBJ1-1, with D tentatively TRBD1 (5 bases). Per germline, CDR1 SEHNR and CDR2 FQNEAQ (reference sequence). Trimming took off 5 bases at V and 8 bases at J, with 15 bases between the two ends. The CDR3 is 13 amino acids. CDR3 region: CASSNRQQGEAFF. CDR3 in DNA: TGTGCCAGCAGCAATAGACAGCAGGGCGAAGCTTTCTTT.

This clone was recorded a few times. CDR3 sequence reads: CASREILMNTEAFF. The CDR3 DNA reads TGCGCCAGCAGGGAAATCCTCATGAACACTGAAGCTTTCTTT. V is TRBV5-1 and J is TRBJ1-1; D remains unclear. This CDR3 contains 14 residues. V was shortened by 5 bases and J by 0 bases, with 11 bases between the two germline ends. Germline values: CDR1 SGHRS, CDR2 YFSETQ.

V gene TRBV7-2 combines with J gene TRBJ2-5, with a possible D match to TRBD1 (6 bases). From germline, CDR1 is SGHTA and CDR2 FQGNSA. Trimming left V 5 bases short and J 1 base short, with 26 bases between. The CDR3 totals 19 residues. The CDR3 DNA sequence: TGTGCCAGCAGCCTTAGATCTGGACAGTCCCGAGGGGCCCAAGAGACCCAGTACTTC. Its protein is CASSLRSGQSRGAQETQYF.

The chain couples TRBV5-1 to TRBJ2-7; the match to TRBD2 covers 11 bases. Germline-derived CDR1 and CDR2 are SGHRS and YFSETQ. V shed 2 bases and J 4 bases; nucleotides not matched to a gene: 5. CDR3 length: 15 residues. The CDR3 coding sequence is TGCGCCAGCAGCTTCGTTACTAGCGGGAGTTACGAGCAGTACTTC. Its protein product is CASSFVTSGSYEQYF.

The chain recombines TRBV30 with TRBJ2-2, with TRBD1 identical over 9 bases. This CDR3 contains 13 residues. V trimming: 4 bases; J trimming: 5 bases; junction bases outside the gene matches: 2. Germline CDR1 is GTSNPN and CDR2 is SVGIG (reference sequence). CDR3 protein: CAWNRGLTGELFF. CDR3 nucleotides: TGTGCCTGGAACAGGGGGCTAACCGGGGAGCTGTTTTTT.